Listed below are T cell receptor beta chains from one sample, sequenced in a study of identical twins. TCRdb fed the 5' RACE reads into MiXCR, producing one record per CDR3 protein. The table has 1,800,000 or so distinct CDR3 sequences, around a third seen once. Sequencing was carried out using cord blood. These receptors came from a newborn girl in good health. Both conserved end residues are part of each CDR3. The D gene is left open where the match is weak. Clone size is given for some rows only: seen once, a few or many times, or a class if the clone is expanded.

j_call,v_call,clone_size,d_call,cdr3_aa,cdr3_nt
TRBJ1-1,TRBV30,once,TRBD1,CAWSPMDRPDGNTEAFF,TGTGCCTGGAGTCCGATGGACAGGCCCGATGGGAACACTGAAGCTTTCTTT
TRBJ2-4,TRBV6-1,.,TRBD2,CASSEPGGGNIQYF,TGTGCCAGCAGCGAACCGGGAGGGGGAAACATTCAGTACTTC
TRBJ2-7,TRBV3-1,.,TRBD2,CASSQDRQRGYEQYF,TGTGCCAGCAGCCAAGATCGGCAGCGGGGGTACGAGCAGTACTTC
TRBJ2-3,TRBV20-1,.,.,CSARFRGRTDTQYF,TGCAGTGCTAGGTTTCGGGGGCGCACAGATACGCAGTATTTT
TRBJ2-4,TRBV6-6,few,.,CASSYGAVFLAKNIQYF,TGTGCCAGCAGTTACGGGGCCGTTTTTCTAGCCAAAAACATTCAGTACTTC
TRBJ2-1,TRBV28,few,TRBD1,CASSRPGQGSNEQFF,TGTGCCAGCAGCCGACCGGGACAGGGGTCAAATGAGCAGTTCTTC
TRBJ2-1,TRBV2,.,.,CASSYPGGQQFF,TGTGCCAGCAGCTACCCCGGGGGGCAGCAGTTCTTC
TRBJ2-5,TRBV2,.,TRBD1,CASSVRGPQGTQYF,TGTGCCAGCAGCGTAAGGGGGCCCCAAGGGACCCAGTACTTC
TRBJ2-6,TRBV7-9,few,.,CASSLPGSAGANVLTF,TGTGCCAGCAGCTTGCCAGGATCCGCTGGGGCCAACGTCCTGACTTTC
TRBJ2-1,TRBV20-1,few,TRBD2,CSAVGLAGGYNEQFF,TGCAGTGCTGTGGGACTAGCGGGGGGGTACAATGAGCAGTTCTTC
TRBJ2-1,TRBV27,.,.,CASSPRVERRPSYNEQFF,TGTGCCAGCAGTCCCCGGGTCGAGCGCCGACCCTCCTACAATGAGCAGTTCTTC
TRBJ2-3,TRBV27,.,TRBD1,CASRSGTGVSTDTQYF,TGTGCCAGCAGGTCCGGGACAGGGGTTAGCACAGATACGCAGTATTTT
TRBJ2-7,TRBV10-2,few,TRBD2,CASSDTSGDLSYEQYF,TGCGCCAGCAGTGATACTAGCGGGGACCTCTCCTACGAGCAGTACTTC
TRBJ1-4,TRBV5-1,few,.,CASRGADNEKLFF,TGCGCCAGCCGCGGAGCAGATAATGAAAAACTGTTTTTT
TRBJ2-1,TRBV5-6,.,TRBD2,CASLPPGGGPPYNEQFF,TGTGCCAGCTTACCTCCAGGCGGGGGACCCCCATACAATGAGCAGTTCTTC
TRBJ2-1,TRBV6-1,.,.,CASSETRSYEQFF,TGTGCCAGCAGTGAAACACGGAGCTACGAGCAGTTCTTC